The 30 T cell receptor beta chains below were found in one sample sequenced in a study of metastatic and nonmetastatic thyroid tumors (dated by TCRdb to 2018 to 2020). Library preparation was by PCR. The sequencer was an Illumina HiSeq 4000. TCRdb itself trimmed the public reads at Q25 with fastp, ran MiXCR and retained productive beta chains. A total of about 59,000 clones appear in this sample, 25% to 30% of them only once. Of the sample, 15% to 20% is held by the ten largest clones. No treatment had been received by any patient before thyroid surgery. The sample consisted of blood. Source of these receptors: a female donor with papillary thyroid cancer or a benign thyroid nodule (not recorded which). Some clones in this sample may be carry-over from other donors' samples.

This clone has ten or more counts. V usage is TRBV18 and J usage is TRBJ1-1; D might be TRBD1 (6 bases). V was shortened by 0 bases and J by 1 base, with 6 bases between the two germline ends. Per germline, CDR1 KGHSH and CDR2 LQKENI. The CDR3 is made up of 14 amino acids. The CDR3 DNA is TGTGCCAGCTCACCACCGGGACAGAACACTGAAGCTTTCTTT. This encodes CASSPPGQNTEAFF.

This clone was detected a few times. The V and J genes are TRBV20-1 and TRBJ2-7; 11 bases map to TRBD1. The V gene's germline CDR1 is DFQATT and CDR2 SNEGSKA (reference sequence). J was trimmed by 6 bases and V by 0 bases; bases with no gene match: 4. This CDR3 has 14 residues. CDR3: CSARDRDRGSEQYF. In DNA, the CDR3 is TGCAGTGCTAGAGATAGGGACAGGGGGTCCGAGCAGTACTTC.

Only a few counts were recorded for this clone. V and J are TRBV5-1 and TRBJ2-5; D perhaps matches TRBD2 (7 bases). The V and J ends lost 7 bases and 13 bases respectively, with 23 bases between them. This CDR3 has 13 amino acids. Per the germline V gene, CDR1 is SGHRS and CDR2 is YFSETQ. The CDR3, as DNA: TGCGCCAGCGGAGGGGGGGTAAGAGACCCTCCGTACTTC. Protein product: CASGGGVRDPPYF.

This chain joins TRBV5-1 and TRBJ1-1; D call uncertain. V was pared by 4 bases and J by 5 bases, with 12 bases between. CDR1 is SGHRS, CDR2 YFSETQ, per germline. This CDR3 is built from 13 residues. The CDR3: CASSPGDRTEAFF. CDR3 coding DNA: TGCGCCAGCAGCCCAGGTGACCGTACTGAAGCTTTCTTT.

The chain has TRBV7-3 and TRBJ2-5; 10 bases are a match to TRBD2. V was clipped by 2 bases and J by 4 bases; unmatched bases: 7. Per the germline V gene, CDR1 is SGHTA and CDR2 is FQGTGA. The CDR3 length is 16 residues. The CDR3 is CASSLRAGGLGETQYF. In DNA form, the CDR3 reads TGTGCCAGCAGCTTACGAGCGGGGGGGCTCGGAGAGACCCAGTACTTC. Together with reference TRBV7-3 and TRBJ2-5, the CDR3 gives the full variable domain: GAGVSQTPSNKVTEKGKYVELRCDPISGHTALYWYRQSLGQGPEFLIYFQGTGAADDSGLPNDRFFAVRPEGSVSTLKIQRTERGDSAVYLCASSLRAGGLGETQYFGPGTRLLVL.

DNA for the CDR3: TGCAGTGCAACCCTACTTAGGGGTGGGAATCAGCCCCAGCATTTT. It yields the protein CSATLLRGGNQPQHF. The chain recombines TRBV20-1 with TRBJ1-5, with D possibly TRBD1 on 5 matching bases. The V gene lost 6 bases and the J gene lost 4 bases, with 19 bases spanning the gap. Germline V gene lookup returns CDR1 DFQATT and CDR2 SNEGSKA (reference sequence). CDR3 length: 15 residues.

The genes are TRBV6-4 and TRBJ2-2; D uncertain. Trimming took off 2 bases at V and 4 bases at J, with 11 bases between the two ends. This CDR3 has 15 amino acids. CDR1 is MRHNA, CDR2 SNTAGT, per germline. The CDR3 loop reads CASSDGGAGTGELFF. CDR3 DNA sequence: TGTGCCAGCAGTGACGGCGGAGCTGGCACCGGGGAGCTGTTTTTT.

V and J are TRBV11-2 and TRBJ2-1; D gene ambiguous. CDR3 size: 13 residues. Germline values: CDR1 SGHAT, CDR2 FQNNGV. V was pared by 0 bases and J by 8 bases, with 8 bases between. In nucleotides, the CDR3 is TGTGCCAGCAGCTTAGATCGAAATGATGAGCAGTTCTTC. This encodes CASSLDRNDEQFF.

The rearrangement links TRBV6-5 to TRBJ1-2; weak D call: TRBD1 (5 bases). V was shortened by 5 bases and J by 8 bases, with 9 bases between the two germline ends. CDR3 length: 11 residues. Germline-derived CDR1 and CDR2 are MNHEY and SVGAGI. The CDR3 nucleotides read TGTGCCAGCAGTCACGGACAAGGCTACACCTTC. Protein sequence: CASSHGQGYTF.

This clone was seen ten or more times. The J gene is TRBJ2-2, the V gene TRBV7-3, with 8 bases aligning to TRBD1. This CDR3 has 16 residues. V lost 4 bases to trimming and J lost 2 bases; unmatched junction nucleotides: 6. Germline-derived CDR1 and CDR2 are SGHTA and FQGTGA. The CDR3 DNA reads as TGTGCCAGCAGCTCCTGGACAGGGAGCAACACCGGGGAGCTGTTTTTT. As protein: CASSSWTGSNTGELFF.

The chain is built from TRBV6-1 and TRBJ1-3; no clear D. V was cut by 7 bases and J by 1 base, with 20 bases left in between. CDR1 is MNHNS and CDR2 is SASEGT in the germline V gene. This CDR3 contains 17 residues. The CDR3 DNA reads TGTGCCAGCAAGAGATTTCGACGGAGTACGTCTGGAAACACCATATATTTT. Protein sequence: CASKRFRRSTSGNTIYF.

This sequence joins TRBV19 and TRBJ2-2; TRBD2 matches at 7 bases. Per the germline V gene, CDR1 is LNHDA and CDR2 is SQIVND (reference sequence). There are 16 residues in the CDR3. The trim removed 3 bases at V and 5 bases at J, leaving 9 bases unmatched. CDR3 nucleotides: TGTGCCAGTAGTATCGGGGAGGGTACTGGAACCGGGGAGCTGTTTTTT. Its translation: CASSIGEGTGTGELFF.

The rearrangement uses TRBV7-6 and TRBJ2-7; D may match TRBD1 or TRBD2 (6 bases each). From germline, CDR1 is SGHVS and CDR2 FNYEAQ. Trimming cost V 0 bases and J 4 bases, with 10 bases left between them. The CDR3 has 14 amino acids. The DNA of the CDR3 is TGTGCCAGCAGCTTAGCCGGAGGGGGATACGAGCAGTACTTC. Residues: CASSLAGGGYEQYF.

The chain has TRBV15 and TRBJ2-5; 8 bases agree with TRBD2. J lost 5 bases, V lost 1 base, and 12 bases had no gene match. This CDR3 contains 17 residues. Per the germline V gene, CDR1 is LNHNV and CDR2 is YYDKDF (reference sequence). CDR3 nucleotide sequence: TGTGCCACCAGCAGAGGTCTTGCGAGCGGGAGCGGGGAGACCCAGTACTTC. Translated, it gives CATSRGLASGSGETQYF.

This clone is deemed medium-sized. The gene calls are TRBV10-3 and TRBJ2-1, with 9 positions matching TRBD1. The CDR3 spans 15 residues. Germline loops: CDR1 ENHRY, CDR2 SYGVKD. CDR3 DNA sequence: TGTGCTACTACCGACGGGGGGACAGGGTACAATGAGCAGTTCTTC. It translates to CATTDGGTGYNEQFF.

This clone occurred a few times. This rearrangement joins TRBV6-6 to TRBJ1-1, with unresolved D. The CDR3 totals 16 residues. Trimming removed 0 bases from V and 1 base from J, with 12 bases in between. Germline loops: CDR1 MNHNY, CDR2 SVGAGI (reference sequence). The chain's CDR3 is CASSYSSGVGNTEAFF. CDR3 nucleotides: TGTGCCAGCAGTTACTCGAGTGGGGTAGGGAACACTGAAGCTTTCTTT.

The chain uses TRBV4-2 and TRBJ1-5; 7 positions match TRBD1. The CDR3 runs to 16 residues. Germline V gene sequence: CDR1 LGHNA, CDR2 YNFKEQ. V dropped 0 bases and J dropped 6; count of bases not matched to a gene: 8. CDR3 region: CASSQEWGQLGQPQHF. The CDR3 bases are TGTGCCAGCAGCCAAGAGTGGGGACAGTTGGGTCAGCCCCAGCATTTT.

This clone was detected a few times. This sequence joins TRBV28 and TRBJ1-3; perhaps TRBD1 as D (6 bases). The germline V gene encodes CDR1 MDHEN and CDR2 SYDVKM. CDR3 size: 14 residues. V was cut by 2 bases and J by 5 bases, with 10 bases left in between. For the CDR3, the DNA is TGTGCCAGCAGTTTAAGGGGGAGTCGAAACACCATATATTTT. Translation: CASSLRGSRNTIYF.

The table lists this clone with a few counts. CDR3 protein: CASSVGLAGGPPEQFF. The DNA for the CDR3 is TGTGCCAGCAGTGTAGGACTAGCGGGAGGGCCTCCCGAGCAGTTCTTC. The chain joins TRBV6-1 to TRBJ2-1, with 15 bases aligning to TRBD2. The CDR3 runs to 16 residues. The germline V gene encodes CDR1 MNHNS and CDR2 SASEGT. J gave up 10 bases and V 4 bases, and 8 bases lay outside the gene matches.

J is TRBJ2-3 and V is TRBV6-1, with TRBD1 identical over 8 bases. CDR1 and CDR2 from the germline V gene are MNHNS and SASEGT. The trim removed 6 bases at V and 4 bases at J, leaving 9 bases unmatched. The CDR3 length is 15 residues. This chain's CDR3 is CASRVSGGVADTQYF. Written as DNA, the CDR3 is TGTGCCAGCAGGGTCTCAGGGGGCGTGGCAGATACGCAGTATTTT.

This clone turned up a few times. This chain uses TRBV28 with TRBJ1-5; perhaps TRBD1 as D (6 bases). The CDR3 contains 15 residues. The germline CDR1 and CDR2 sequences are MDHEN and SYDVKM. Trimming removed 0 bases from V and 7 bases from J, with 13 bases in between. DNA for the CDR3: TGTGCCAGCAGTTTATGCGTCGGAGGGGGGCAGCCCCAGCATTTT. Its protein is CASSLCVGGGQPQHF.

The J gene is TRBJ1-2, the V gene TRBV28; 9 nucleotides align to TRBD1. This CDR3 contains 14 residues. The germline V gene has CDR1 MDHEN and CDR2 SYDVKM. J gave up 4 bases and V 4 bases, and 4 bases lay outside the gene matches. The CDR3 is CASSYTGGGYGYTF. The CDR3 nucleotides read TGTGCCAGCAGTTATACAGGGGGCGGCTATGGCTACACCTTC.

This clone was detected a few times. The V call is TRBV12-3 or TRBV12-4, the J call TRBJ2-1, with 8 nucleotides matching TRBD2. The CDR3 is made up of 16 amino acids. V trimming: 3 bases; J trimming: 5 bases; junction bases outside the gene matches: 9. The CDR3 DNA sequence: TGTGCCAGCAGTTTTCAGTGGCTAGCGGGCCACAATGAGCAGTTCTTC. It is translated as CASSFQWLAGHNEQFF.

This clone has more than one count but fewer than ten. This chain links TRBV12-3 or TRBV12-4 with TRBJ2-7; TRBD1 aligns across 10 bases. V gave up 5 bases and J gave up 6 bases; unmatched junction bases: 4. The CDR3 runs 13 residues. The CDR3 reads CASSQTGGGEQYF. The CDR3 DNA sequence: TGTGCCAGCAGTCAGACAGGGGGCGGCGAGCAGTACTTC.

This clone appeared a few times. The chain is built from TRBV12-3 or TRBV12-4 and TRBJ2-3; either TRBD1 or TRBD2 may supply D (6 bases each). V was clipped by 4 bases and J by 4 bases, with 15 bases between them. The CDR3 has 15 residues. This CDR3 is CASSWPGAPSDTQYF. CDR3 bases: TGTGCCAGCAGTTGGCCGGGGGCGCCGTCAGATACGCAGTATTTT.

The chain combines TRBV11-3 with TRBJ2-3; D might be TRBD2 (5 bases). Germline V gene data show CDR1 as SGHNT and CDR2 as YENEEA. CDR3 length: 14 amino acids. V dropped 2 bases and J dropped 6 bases, with 12 bases sitting between them. In DNA, the CDR3 is TGTGCCAGCAGCTTACGTGGAGGATTTGATACGCAGTATTTT. Its translation is CASSLRGGFDTQYF.

The chain combines TRBV11-2 with TRBJ2-7, with D possibly matching TRBD1 (5 bases). The CDR3 runs to 15 residues. Trimming removed 4 bases from V and 2 bases from J, with 15 bases in between. The V gene's germline CDR1 is SGHAT and CDR2 FQNNGV. DNA of the CDR3: TGTGCCAGCAGCTCCTTACAGGACAATCCCTACGAGCAGTACTTC. This codes for CASSSLQDNPYEQYF. The whole variable domain, filled in from reference TRBV11-2 and TRBJ2-7, reads EAGVAQSPRYKIIEKRQSVAFWCNPISGHATLYWYQQILGQGPKLLIQFQNNGVVDDSQLPKDRFSAERLKGVDSTLKIQPAKLEDSAVYLCASSSLQDNPYEQYFGPGTRLTVT.

Only a few counts were recorded for this clone. The chain uses TRBV28 and TRBJ1-5; 8 bases align to TRBD1. CDR3 length: 16 amino acids. The germline V gene encodes CDR1 MDHEN and CDR2 SYDVKM. J was trimmed by 3 bases and V by 0 bases; bases with no gene match: 4. The CDR3 bases are TGTGCCAGCAGTTTATGGGACAGGGACCACAATCAGCCCCAGCATTTT. Its protein product is CASSLWDRDHNQPQHF.

This clone turned up a few times. The chain joins TRBV12-3 or TRBV12-4 to TRBJ2-1; TRBD2 matches 12 bases. This CDR3 is 16 amino acids long. V gave up 5 bases and J gave up 9 bases; unmatched junction bases: 11. The CDR3 sequence: CASSRLAGEKLGEQFF. The CDR3 nucleotides are TGTGCCAGCAGTAGACTAGCGGGAGAAAAATTGGGTGAGCAGTTCTTC.

This clone was picked up a small number of times. The chain uses TRBV7-8 and TRBJ2-3; D gene ambiguous. The CDR3 covers 11 residues. V lost 3 bases and J lost 5, with 3 bases in between. Germline V gene lookup returns CDR1 SGHVS and CDR2 FQNEAQ. The CDR3 DNA is TGTGCCAGCAGCTTCCAAGATACGCAGTATTTT. It codes for CASSFQDTQYF.